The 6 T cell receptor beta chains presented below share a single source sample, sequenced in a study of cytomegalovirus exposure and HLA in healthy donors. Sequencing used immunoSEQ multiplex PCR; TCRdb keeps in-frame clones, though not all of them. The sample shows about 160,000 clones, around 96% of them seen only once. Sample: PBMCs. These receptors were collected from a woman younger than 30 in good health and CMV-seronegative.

As DNA, the CDR3 is TGCGCCAGCAGCGCTACTAGCGCCTCCTACGAGCAGTACTTC. It specifies CASSATSASYEQYF. This rearrangement joins TRBV5-1 to TRBJ2-7; 7 bases line up with TRBD2. Germline CDR1 reads SGHRS; CDR2 reads YFSETQ. CDR3 size: 14 residues. Trimming took 4 bases from V and 0 from J; bases not matched to a gene: 4.

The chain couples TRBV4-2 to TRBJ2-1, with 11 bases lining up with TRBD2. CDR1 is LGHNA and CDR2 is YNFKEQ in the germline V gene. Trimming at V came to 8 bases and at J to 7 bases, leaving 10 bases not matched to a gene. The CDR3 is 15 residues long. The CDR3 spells CASGNLSGGANEQFF. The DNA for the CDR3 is TGTGCCAGCGGAAACCTTAGCGGGGGGGCGAATGAGCAGTTCTTC.

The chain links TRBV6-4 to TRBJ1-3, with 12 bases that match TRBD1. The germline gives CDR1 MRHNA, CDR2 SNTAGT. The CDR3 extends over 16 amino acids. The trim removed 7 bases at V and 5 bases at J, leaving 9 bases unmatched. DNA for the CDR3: TGTGCCAGCACCTTGGGACAGGGGGCAGAGAGAAACACCATATATTTT. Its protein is CASTLGQGAERNTIYF.

CDR3 protein: CASSFHDRANEKLFF. Here the CDR3 DNA reads TGCGCCAGCAGCTTTCATGACAGGGCCAATGAAAAACTGTTTTTT. The chain recombines TRBV4-1 with TRBJ1-4; 7 positions agree with TRBD1. The CDR3 totals 15 residues. Germline CDR1 reads MGHRA; CDR2 reads YSYEKL. Losses at the gene ends were 5 bases for V and 5 bases for J; bases not matched to a gene: 8.

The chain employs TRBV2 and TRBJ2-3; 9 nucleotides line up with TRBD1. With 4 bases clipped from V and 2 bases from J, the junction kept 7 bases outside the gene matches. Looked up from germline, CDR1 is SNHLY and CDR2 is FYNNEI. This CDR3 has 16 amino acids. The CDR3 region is CASSGGGQGSTDTQYF. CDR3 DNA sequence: TGTGCCAGCAGTGGGGGGGGACAGGGCTCCACAGATACGCAGTATTTT. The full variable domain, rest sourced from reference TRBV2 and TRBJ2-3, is EPEVTQTPSHQVTQMGQEVILRCVPISNHLYFYWYRQILGQKVEFLVSFYNNEISEKSEIFDDQFSVERPDGSNFTLKIRSTKLEDSAMYFCASSGGGQGSTDTQYFGPGTRLTVL.

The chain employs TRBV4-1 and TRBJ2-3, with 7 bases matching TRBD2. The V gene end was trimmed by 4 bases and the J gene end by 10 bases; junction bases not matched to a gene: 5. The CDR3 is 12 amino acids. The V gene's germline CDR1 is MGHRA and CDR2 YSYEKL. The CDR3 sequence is CASSPGGFAQYF. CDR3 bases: TGCGCCAGCAGCCCCGGGGGGTTCGCGCAGTATTTT.